This is a list of T cell receptor beta chains from one sample in a study of cytomegalovirus exposure and HLA in healthy donors. Assay used: immunoSEQ multiplex PCR; TCRdb lists only in-frame clones, some missing. The table includes about 210,000 clones, 75% to 90% detected once. Sequenced sample: PBMCs. All receptors come from a boy between 2 and 15 years old in good health and CMV-seronegative. Each CDR3 is given with its conserved first and last residue. Each record gives: D gene, J gene, V gene, clone size, CDR3 protein, CDR3 DNA. The D gene is left open where the match is weak. Rows give clone size only sometimes, using once, few, many, or a class for an expanded clone.

>.|TRBJ2-1|TRBV9|.
CASSADKGSWYNEQFF
TGTGCCAGCAGCGCCGATAAAGGGAGTTGGTACAATGAGCAGTTCTTC
>.|TRBJ1-1|TRBV6-4|few
CASSLKHNTEAFF
TGTGCCAGCAGTCTGAAACATAACACTGAAGCTTTCTTT
>TRBD1|TRBJ1-2|TRBV27|.
CASSFASPRRDRRNYGYTF
TGTGCCAGCAGTTTCGCGTCCCCTCGCCGGGACAGAAGAAACTATGGCTACACCTTC
>.|TRBJ1-5|TRBV6-4|once
CASSPNTGSNQPQHF
TGTGCCAGCAGCCCTAATACAGGGAGCAATCAGCCCCAGCATTTT
>.|TRBJ1-1|TRBV29-1|.
CSAARGTNTEAFF
TGCAGCGCCGCGAGGGGGACGAACACTGAAGCTTTCTTT
>TRBD1|TRBJ2-5|TRBV6-6|.
CASSYSLTGKRGTQYF
TGTGCCAGCAGTTACTCGTTGACAGGGAAAAGAGGGACCCAGTACTTC
>.|TRBJ2-7|TRBV6-1|.
CASRPHSYEQYF
TGTGCCAGCAGGCCCCACAGCTACGAGCAGTACTTC
>TRBD2|TRBJ2-2|TRBV18|.
CASSPEPGLAGSGELFF
TGTGCCAGCTCACCAGAACCGGGACTAGCGGGATCCGGGGAGCTGTTTTTT
>.|TRBJ2-1|TRBV7-3|.
CASSRSGLSSYNEQFF
TGTGCCAGCAGCAGAAGCGGATTAAGCTCCTACAATGAGCAGTTCTTC
>.|TRBJ2-7|TRBV30|once
CAGGGDEQYF
TGTGCCGGAGGGGGCGACGAGCAGTACTTC
>TRBD1|TRBJ2-5|TRBV27|.
CASKKWTGEETQYF
TGTGCCAGCAAAAAGTGGACAGGGGAGGAGACCCAGTACTTC
>.|TRBJ1-1|TRBV10-3|once
CAISTPGAAAEAFF
TGTGCCATCAGTACCCCAGGGGCGGCGGCTGAAGCTTTCTTT
>.|TRBJ2-7|TRBV18|.
CASSLRDNYEQYF
TGTGCCAGCTCACTCCGGGACAACTACGAGCAGTACTTC
>.|TRBJ2-7|TRBV30|.
CAWSGGLRTGSYEQYF
TGTGCCTGGAGTGGGGGACTTAGGACAGGATCCTACGAGCAGTACTTC
>.|TRBJ1-1|TRBV7-2|.
CASSLNPGTEAFF
TGTGCCAGCAGCCTAAATCCGGGAACTGAAGCTTTCTTT
>.|TRBJ2-4|TRBV27|.
CASSFPDSILAKNIQYF
TGTGCCAGCAGTTTCCCCGACTCCATTCTAGCCAAAAACATTCAGTACTTC
>.|TRBJ2-7|TRBV29-1|.
CSVVTGNGHEQYF
TGCAGCGTTGTGACGGGAAATGGGCACGAGCAGTACTTC
>TRBD1|TRBJ1-4|TRBV30|.
CAWSLGGTGGEKLFF
TGTGCCTGGAGTCTTGGGGGGACAGGGGGTGAAAAACTGTTTTTT
>.|TRBJ2-5|TRBV5-8|.
CASSRGTPETQYF
TGTGCCAGCAGTAGGGGTACCCCAGAGACCCAGTACTTC
>.|TRBJ1-4|TRBV7-2|.
CASSLGIWDITNEKLFF
TGTGCCAGCAGCTTAGGTATTTGGGACATAACTAATGAAAAACTGTTTTTT